The 23 T cell receptor beta chains presented below share a single source sample, sequenced in a study of T cells in Graves' hyperthyroidism and ophthalmopathy. Using RNA transcripts as the source, TCR beta CDR3 regions were amplified. First-round RT-PCR targeting the TCR CDR3 was performed with the HTBI primer set. Each CDR3 protein is one row after TCRdb ran MiXCR on the multiplex PCR reads. The profile shows hundreds of thousands of distinct CDR3 sequences, roughly 17% of them singletons. What was sequenced was blood. The receptors come from a woman aged 18-29 years with Graves' hyperthyroidism.

The rearrangement links TRBV9 to TRBJ2-1; 10 bases are a match to TRBD2. The V segment lost 4 bases and the J segment 3 bases; nucleotides outside the gene matches: 7. The V gene's germline CDR1 is SGDLS and CDR2 YYNGEE. CDR3 length equals 16 residues. Here the CDR3 DNA reads TGTGCCAGCAGCAAATATAGCGGGAGGCGCTACAATGAGCAGTTCTTC. Translation: CASSKYSGRRYNEQFF.

This clonotype was counted a few times. The J gene is TRBJ2-7, the V gene TRBV19; 10 nucleotides align to TRBD2. V lost 5 bases, J lost 0 bases, and 4 bases stayed unmatched. There are 15 residues in the CDR3. The germline gives CDR1 LNHDA, CDR2 SQIVND (reference sequence). As DNA, the CDR3 is TGTGCCAGTAGTCCACTAGCGGGGTCCTCCTACGAGCAGTACTTC. As protein: CASSPLAGSSYEQYF.

This clonotype has just a few counts. The chain uses TRBV20-1 and TRBJ2-2; D is ambiguous. The CDR3 totals 11 residues. Germline lookup yields CDR1 DFQATT and CDR2 SNEGSKA (reference sequence). The V and J ends lost 4 bases and 0 bases respectively, with 0 bases between them. The CDR3, as DNA: TGCAGTGCTACGAACACCGGGGAGCTGTTTTTT. Residues: CSATNTGELFF.

In its sample, this clonotype was seen a few times. The J gene is TRBJ2-7, the V gene TRBV20-1, with 8 bases aligning to TRBD2. The CDR3 is 13 residues long. Losses at the gene ends were 4 bases for V and 2 bases for J; bases not matched to a gene: 4. Germline V gene lookup returns CDR1 DFQATT and CDR2 SNEGSKA (reference sequence). This chain's CDR3 is CSATGGRTYEQYF. In nucleotides, the CDR3 is TGCAGTGCTACGGGCGGGAGGACCTACGAGCAGTACTTC.

The CDR3: CASSPIASGIEQFF. CDR3 bases: TGTGCCAGCAGTCCGATTGCTAGCGGGATCGAGCAGTTCTTC. The chain links TRBV6-1 to TRBJ2-1; 9 nucleotides agree with TRBD2. The CDR3 covers 14 residues. V lost 5 bases and J lost 10; bases outside the gene matches: 9. CDR1 is MNHNS, CDR2 SASEGT, per germline.

The V and J genes are TRBV15 and TRBJ1-5; TRBD1 is a possible D gene (5 bases). Germline values: CDR1 LNHNV, CDR2 YYDKDF (reference sequence). V was clipped by 8 bases and J by 0 bases, with 11 bases between them. This CDR3 contains 14 residues. CDR3 in amino acids: CATQTEYSNQPQHF. As DNA, the CDR3 is TGTGCCACCCAGACAGAATATAGCAATCAGCCCCAGCATTTT.

The table lists this clonotype with a few counts. This rearrangement joins TRBV6-2 or TRBV6-3 to TRBJ1-1; a weak D match, TRBD1 (5 bases). Germline CDR1 and CDR2: MNHEY and SVGEGT. The ends were cut back, 10 bases at V and 0 bases at J, with 15 bases in the middle. The CDR3 has 14 residues. CDR3 nucleotides: TGTGCCACCCTTAGGGCCAGGGTGAACACTGAAGCTTTCTTT. Its translation is CATLRARVNTEAFF.

As concerns this clonotype: One end of the junction is discordant with germline, which a read error may explain. The chain couples TRBV20-1 to TRBJ1-3, with 7 nucleotides matching TRBD1. The CDR3 length is 14 residues. Germline assignment: CDR1 DFQATT and CDR2 SNEGSKA (reference sequence). The CDR3 is CSAEGTAAGNTIYF. The CDR3 DNA sequence: TGCAGTGCGGAAGGGACAGCCGCTGGTAACACCATATATTTT.

This clonotype showed up many times. The DNA of the CDR3 is TGCAGTGCTAGACGCGGCGGGAGGGCCGGCTCCTACAATGAGCAGTTCTTC. As protein: CSARRGGRAGSYNEQFF. V gene TRBV20-1 combines with J gene TRBJ2-1, with 9 positions matching TRBD2. The CDR3 length is 17 residues. CDR1 and CDR2 (germline): DFQATT, SNEGSKA (reference sequence). The junction had 8 bases not matched to a gene; V was cut back by 2 bases and J by 0 bases.

This clonotype was observed once. This sequence joins TRBV18 and TRBJ2-2, with 8 bases that match TRBD1. After removal of 3 bases from V and 1 base from J, the junction contained 7 bases not matched to a gene. This CDR3 has 17 amino acids. Germline loops: CDR1 KGHSH, CDR2 LQKENI. The CDR3 is CASSPTRQGKNTGELFF. CDR3 coding DNA: TGTGCCAGCTCACCTACGCGACAGGGGAAGAACACCGGGGAGCTGTTTTTT.

The chain couples TRBV7-9 to TRBJ2-4, with D perhaps TRBD2 (6 bases). Trimming stripped 5 bases from V and 8 bases from J, with 10 bases between. CDR3 length equals 12 residues. CDR1 and CDR2 from the germline V gene are SEHNR and FQNEAQ (reference sequence). The DNA for the CDR3 is TGTGCCAGCAGCCGGCGGGGAGACATTCAGTACTTC. Its protein is CASSRRGDIQYF.

This clonotype was seen at least ten times. The V call is TRBV6-1, the J call TRBJ1-1; D perhaps matches TRBD1 (5 bases). The CDR3 spans 16 residues. V was clipped by 7 bases and J by 1 base, with 19 bases between them. The germline V gene has CDR1 MNHNS and CDR2 SASEGT. CDR3 sequence reads: CASKVPIRVGNTEAFF. CDR3 bases: TGTGCCAGCAAGGTCCCGATCAGGGTAGGGAACACTGAAGCTTTCTTT.

There are many counts of this clonotype. This chain uses TRBV28 with TRBJ1-3, with D perhaps TRBD1 (5 bases). CDR1 and CDR2 from the germline V gene are MDHEN and SYDVKM. Trimming cost V 6 bases and J 8 bases, with 17 bases left between them. The CDR3 length is 14 residues. The CDR3 sequence: CASSGAGTGDTIYF. The DNA of the CDR3 is TGTGCCAGCAGCGGAGCAGGGACTGGGGACACCATATATTTT.

This clonotype was detected only a few times. This rearrangement joins TRBV20-1 to TRBJ2-7, with a tentative D call TRBD1 (5 bases). CDR3 length equals 13 residues. From germline, CDR1 is DFQATT and CDR2 SNEGSKA (reference sequence). This CDR3 is CTAKRLGLYEQYF. The DNA of the CDR3 is TGCACCGCAAAAAGGTTGGGGCTCTACGAGCAGTACTTC.

A note on this clonotype: Just one base apart from a much larger clone, this may be a read error. V usage is TRBV20-1 and J usage is TRBJ2-7, with TRBD1 as a possible D gene (6 bases). Germline V gene data show CDR1 as DFQATT and CDR2 as SNEGSKA (reference sequence). The CDR3 is 12 amino acids. CDR3 coding DNA: TGCAGTGCTAGAGAACAGGGCGGCGAGCACTACTTC. Encoded protein: CSAREQGGEHYF.

In this sample, this clonotype turned up a few times. The rearrangement uses TRBV28 and TRBJ1-6; D gene unclear. Germline V gene data show CDR1 as MDHEN and CDR2 as SYDVKM. V was cut by 6 bases and J by 6 bases, with 18 bases left in between. This CDR3 spans 16 amino acids. The CDR3 DNA follows: TGTGCCAGCAGCCCCGACACAGCCAGAGGTAATTCACCCCTCCACTTT. It specifies CASSPDTARGNSPLHF.

V gene TRBV10-3 combines with J gene TRBJ2-5, with D tentatively TRBD1 or TRBD2 (6 bases each). V lost 2 bases and J lost 5, with 9 bases in between. This CDR3 is built from 13 residues. Germline assignment: CDR1 ENHRY and CDR2 SYGVKD. CDR3 nucleotides: TGTGCCATCAGTGAGAGGGGGGAGGAGACCCAGTACTTC. Its protein is CAISERGEETQYF.

The table lists this clonotype with many counts. This chain connects TRBV7-9 to TRBJ1-4; unclear D gene. CDR3 length: 13 amino acids. Germline assignment: CDR1 SEHNR and CDR2 FQNEAQ (reference sequence). Trimming shortened V by 3 bases and J by 1 base, and 3 bases separated the two germline ends. The CDR3 here is CASSFRTNEKLFF. The CDR3 DNA reads as TGTGCCAGCAGCTTCAGAACTAATGAAAAACTGTTTTTT. Together with reference TRBV7-9 and TRBJ1-4, the CDR3 gives the full variable domain: DTGVSQNPRHKITKRGQNVTFRCDPISEHNRLYWYRQTLGQGPEFLTYFQNEAQLEKSRLLSDRFSAERPKGSFSTLEIQRTEQGDSAMYLCASSFRTNEKLFFGSGTQLSVL.

In DNA form, the CDR3 reads TGCAGTGCTAAGACTAGCGGGGGGCCTAGCTCCTACAATGAGCAGTTCTTC. Translating gives CSAKTSGGPSSYNEQFF. The rearrangement joins TRBV20-1 to TRBJ2-1; TRBD2 agrees at 13 bases. Trimming at V came to 4 bases and at J to 0 bases, leaving 6 bases not matched to a gene. This CDR3 has 17 residues. CDR1 DFQATT and CDR2 SNEGSKA come from the germline V gene (reference sequence).

This chain connects TRBV19 to TRBJ2-5, with TRBD1 identical over 7 bases. The V gene's germline CDR1 is LNHDA and CDR2 SQIVND (reference sequence). J was trimmed by 5 bases and V by 8 bases; bases with no gene match: 17. The CDR3 loop spans 16 amino acids. This CDR3 is CASSPGQAGWVETQYF. The CDR3, as DNA: TGTGCCAGTTCCCCAGGACAGGCTGGATGGGTTGAGACCCAGTACTTC.

The chain combines TRBV2 with TRBJ1-1; 7 nucleotides line up with TRBD1. This CDR3 contains 14 residues. Germline V gene sequence: CDR1 SNHLY, CDR2 FYNNEI. The junction had 11 bases not matched to a gene; V was cut back by 8 bases and J by 5 bases. The chain's CDR3 is CASPEEGAWTEAFF. Written as DNA, the CDR3 is TGTGCCAGCCCCGAGGAGGGGGCGTGGACTGAAGCTTTCTTT.

This clonotype was picked up many times. The CDR3 region is CASSLEGKNIQYF. In DNA form, the CDR3 reads TGTGCCAGCAGCCTCGAGGGAAAAAACATTCAGTACTTC. The chain carries TRBV3-1 and TRBJ2-4; D is possibly TRBD2 (5 bases). Germline lookup yields CDR1 LGHDT and CDR2 YNNKEL (reference sequence). Trimming pared 4 bases from V and 4 bases from J, leaving 8 bases between. The CDR3 runs to 13 residues.

The rearrangement links TRBV19 to TRBJ1-3; 7 bases are shared with TRBD1. Germline loops: CDR1 LNHDA, CDR2 SQIVND (reference sequence). The CDR3 has 20 amino acids. J was trimmed by 0 bases and V by 3 bases; bases with no gene match: 17. CDR3 DNA sequence: TGTGCCAGTAGTATTAGGGGAAAGACAGGGTACGCAAACTCTGGAAACACCATATATTTT. Translating gives CASSIRGKTGYANSGNTIYF. The full variable domain, completed using reference TRBV19 and TRBJ1-3, is DGGITQSPKYLFRKEGQNVTLSCEQNLNHDAMYWYRQDPGQGLRLIYYSQIVNDFQKGDIAEGYSVSREKKESFPLTVTSAQKNPTAFYLCASSIRGKTGYANSGNTIYFGEGSWLTVV.